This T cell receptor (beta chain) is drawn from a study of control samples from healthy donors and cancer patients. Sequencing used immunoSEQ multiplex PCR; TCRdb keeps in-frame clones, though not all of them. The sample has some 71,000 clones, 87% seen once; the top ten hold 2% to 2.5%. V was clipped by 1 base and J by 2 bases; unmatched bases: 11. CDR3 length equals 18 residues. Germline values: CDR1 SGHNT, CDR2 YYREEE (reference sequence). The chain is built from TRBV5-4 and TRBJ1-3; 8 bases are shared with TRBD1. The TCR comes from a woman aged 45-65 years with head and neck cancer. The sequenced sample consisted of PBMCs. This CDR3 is CASSLNSRGRGPGNTIYF. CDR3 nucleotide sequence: TGTGCCAGCAGCTTGAATAGCCGGGGCAGGGGGCCTGGAAACACCATATATTTT.